One and the same sample provided the 27 T cell receptor beta chains below, sequenced in a study of identical twins. One entry per CDR3 protein results from TCRdb running MiXCR on the 5' RACE reads. Of roughly 1,500,000 distinct CDR3 sequences in the sample, more than 30% are singletons; the top ten hold about 0.3%. The source material was cord blood. All receptors derive from a newborn girl in good health.

The chain carries TRBV5-6 and TRBJ1-1; no clear D. The CDR3 spans 14 residues. The germline V gene encodes CDR1 SGHDT and CDR2 YYEEEE. V lost 3 bases, J lost 0 bases, and 9 bases lay in between. CDR3 bases: TGTGCCAGCAGCTGCCGGGCTGTGAACACTGAAGCTTTCTTT. Amino acids: CASSCRAVNTEAFF.

This clonotype was seen many times. The rearrangement links TRBV29-1 to TRBJ2-7, with TRBD2 matching over 8 bases. J lost 4 bases, V lost 4 bases, and 9 bases had no gene match. This CDR3 has 14 residues. From germline, CDR1 is SQVTM and CDR2 ANQGSEA. For the CDR3, the DNA is TGCAGCGTTGTTCTAGCGGGTTTTTTTTACGAGCAGTACTTC. It yields the protein CSVVLAGFFYEQYF.

The chain employs TRBV6-1 and TRBJ2-3, with 13 bases that match TRBD2. The CDR3 has 16 amino acids. The V and J ends lost 7 bases and 6 bases, in that order; junction bases with no gene match: 10. CDR1 and CDR2 (germline): MNHNS, SASEGT. The CDR3 coding sequence is TGTGCCAGCATTCGATGGACTAGCGGGAGAGGGGATACGCAGTATTTT. Its translation is CASIRWTSGRGDTQYF.

The chain couples TRBV24-1 to TRBJ2-3; possible D gene TRBD2, 5 bases. The V end was cut by 0 bases, the J end by 5 bases, with 8 bases between. The length of the CDR3 is 14 residues. Looked up from germline, CDR1 is KGHDR and CDR2 is SFDVKD. This CDR3 is CATSDLLEGDTQYF. The CDR3 nucleotides are TGTGCCACCAGTGATTTGCTCGAGGGAGATACGCAGTATTTT.

This clonotype was recorded a few times. The rearrangement uses TRBV3-1 and TRBJ2-5; 11 bases match TRBD2. V lost 6 bases and J lost 4; bases outside the gene matches: 7. The germline CDR1 and CDR2 sequences are LGHDT and YNNKEL (reference sequence). The CDR3 runs 15 residues. The CDR3 here is CASSYGTSGSETQYF. In nucleotides, the CDR3 is TGTGCCAGCAGTTACGGGACTAGCGGATCAGAGACCCAGTACTTC.

This clonotype was detected only a few times. The J gene is TRBJ1-2, the V gene TRBV29-1; the D is unclear. Germline CDR1 SQVTM, CDR2 ANQGSEA. V was cut by 6 bases and J by 4 bases, with 18 bases left in between. The CDR3 is 14 amino acids. The CDR3 here is CSVGSGGFFYGYTF. As DNA, the CDR3 is TGCAGCGTCGGAAGTGGAGGGTTTTTCTATGGCTACACCTTC.

This clonotype was found many times. The J gene is TRBJ2-7, the V gene TRBV10-3; D may be TRBD1 (6 bases). V was pared by 11 bases and J by 4 bases, with 15 bases between. The CDR3 totals 12 residues. Germline V CDR1 and CDR2: ENHRY, SYGVKD. The CDR3 bases are TGTGCCGCCTCTGGGACACCGTACGAGCAGTACTTC. Translating it yields CAASGTPYEQYF.

The rearrangement joins TRBV7-9 to TRBJ2-7, with a weak D call TRBD1 (8 bases). The length of the CDR3 is 13 residues. Germline-derived CDR1 and CDR2 are SEHNR and FQNEAQ (reference sequence). Trimming stripped 11 bases from V and 7 bases from J, with 21 bases between. CDR3 sequence reads: CAGRGTGYNEQYF. The CDR3 coding sequence is TGTGCCGGGAGGGGGACAGGTTACAATGAGCAGTACTTC.

This clonotype appeared a few times. Here the CDR3 reads CASSPPHRFLRGEETQYF. CDR3 DNA: TGTGCCAGCAGCCCTCCCCATAGATTTCTCCGGGGGGAAGAGACCCAGTACTTC. The rearrangement joins TRBV7-9 to TRBJ2-5, with TRBD2 identical over 7 bases. The CDR3 is made up of 18 amino acids. Germline V lookup: CDR1 SEHNR, CDR2 FQNEAQ (reference sequence). The V segment lost 5 bases and the J segment 3 bases; nucleotides outside the gene matches: 18. The full variable domain, rest sourced from reference TRBV7-9 and TRBJ2-5, is DTGVSQNPRHKITKRGQNVTFRCDPISEHNRLYWYRQTLGQGPEFLTYFQNEAQLEKSRLLSDRFSAERPKGSFSTLEIQRTEQGDSAMYLCASSPPHRFLRGEETQYFGPGTRLLVL.

The V and J genes are TRBV20-1 and TRBJ2-2; 9 bases match TRBD2. The V and J ends lost 2 bases and 1 base, in that order; junction bases with no gene match: 2. CDR1 and CDR2 from the germline V gene are DFQATT and SNEGSKA (reference sequence). This CDR3 has 15 amino acids. CDR3 in DNA: TGCAGTGCTAGACCACTAGCGGGGAACACCGGGGAGCTGTTTTTT. Protein product: CSARPLAGNTGELFF.

This sequence joins TRBV5-1 and TRBJ2-1; 7 nucleotides line up with TRBD2. The CDR3 covers 15 residues. CDR1 SGHRS and CDR2 YFSETQ come from the germline V gene. V was pared by 0 bases and J by 3 bases, with 3 bases of the junction left unmatched. CDR3 sequence reads: CASSLGVAGYNEQFF. The CDR3 region has the DNA TGCGCCAGCAGCTTGGGAGTAGCGGGCTACAATGAGCAGTTCTTC. The full variable domain, rest sourced from reference TRBV5-1 and TRBJ2-1, is KAGVTQTPRYLIKTRGQQVTLSCSPISGHRSVSWYQQTPGQGLQFLFEYFSETQRNKGNFPGRFSGRQFSNSRSEMNVSTLELGDSALYLCASSLGVAGYNEQFFGPGTRLTVL.

Regarding this clonotype: One junction end does not reproduce the germline sequence, and a read error may be involved. The chain employs TRBV28 and TRBJ2-1; no reliable D call. This CDR3 region has 16 residues. The germline V gene encodes CDR1 MDHEN and CDR2 SYDVKM. CDR3 nucleotides: TGTACCAGCAGTTTATCGCCGGTTAAGGTTTACAATGAGCAGTTCTTC. Its protein product is CTSSLSPVKVYNEQFF.

This clonotype was seen a handful of times. The rearrangement uses TRBV10-3 and TRBJ2-1; TRBD2 matches at 8 bases. CDR3 length: 12 amino acids. Germline CDR1 reads ENHRY; CDR2 reads SYGVKD. The V gene end was trimmed by 6 bases and the J gene end by 5 bases; junction bases not matched to a gene: 0. The CDR3 DNA follows: TGTGCCATCAGCGGGAGGGACAATGAGCAGTTCTTC. It translates to CAISGRDNEQFF.

This clonotype was seen only a few times. The chain uses TRBV20-1 and TRBJ1-5; D uncertain. V was trimmed by 1 base and J by 0 bases, leaving 10 bases between them. CDR3 length: 15 residues. Germline-derived CDR1 and CDR2 are DFQATT and SNEGSKA (reference sequence). The CDR3 nucleotides are TGCAGTGCTAGAGTCAGGTACAATAGCAATCAGCCCCAGCATTTT. This gives the protein CSARVRYNSNQPQHF.

A few counts support this clonotype. The chain couples TRBV6-5 to TRBJ2-1; 15 bases agree with TRBD2. V was clipped by 2 bases and J by 8 bases; unmatched bases: 7. Looked up from germline, CDR1 is MNHEY and CDR2 is SVGAGI. This CDR3 region has 17 residues. The CDR3 spells CASSYVGTSGRRYEQFF. The CDR3 DNA reads TGTGCCAGCAGTTACGTAGGGACTAGCGGGAGGCGCTATGAGCAGTTCTTC.

This chain uses TRBV28 with TRBJ2-5, with 7 bases aligning to TRBD2. In germline, CDR1 is MDHEN, CDR2 SYDVKM. Trimming removed 6 bases from V and 5 bases from J; junction bases left unmatched: 9. This CDR3 has 14 amino acids. The CDR3, as DNA: TGTGCCAGCAGCCGACTAGCATCGAGGGAGACCCAGTACTTC. Translating it yields CASSRLASRETQYF.

This clonotype occurred a few times. The chain has TRBV15 and TRBJ1-2, with D possibly being TRBD1 (5 bases). The germline CDR1 and CDR2 sequences are LNHNV and YYDKDF (reference sequence). V lost 1 base to trimming and J lost 2 bases, with 8 bases between them. CDR3 size: 14 residues. CDR3 residues: CATSRVRGNYGYTF. The CDR3, as DNA: TGTGCCACCAGCAGAGTAAGGGGAAACTATGGCTACACCTTC.

V usage is TRBV2 and J usage is TRBJ2-1; D gene unclear. V shed 8 bases and J shed 10 bases, with 12 bases lying between them. The germline gives CDR1 SNHLY, CDR2 FYNNEI. The CDR3 length is 11 residues. The chain's CDR3 is CASQRTYEQFF. CDR3 bases: TGTGCCAGCCAGCGTACCTACGAGCAGTTCTTC.

The chain uses TRBV2 and TRBJ2-1, with D unresolved. Germline V CDR1 and CDR2: SNHLY, FYNNEI. Trimming left V 6 bases short and J 8 bases short, with 17 bases between. The CDR3 contains 14 residues. The chain's CDR3 is CASRQEPSFYEQFF. The CDR3 DNA reads as TGTGCCAGCAGGCAGGAGCCCTCCTTCTATGAGCAGTTCTTC.

This clonotype has a handful of counts. The chain combines TRBV28 with TRBJ2-1; perhaps TRBD2 as D (5 bases). CDR3 length: 18 amino acids. Germline V gives CDR1 MDHEN, CDR2 SYDVKM. V was shortened by 5 bases and J by 0 bases, with 20 bases between the two germline ends. The CDR3 coding sequence is TGTGCCAGCAGTCCCCGTTGGCGCGGGCCCCCCTCCTACAATGAGCAGTTCTTC. It yields the protein CASSPRWRGPPSYNEQFF.

The rearrangement links TRBV7-9 to TRBJ2-3, with TRBD2 identical over 9 bases. The J segment lost 1 base and the V segment lost 7 bases, leaving 18 bases of the junction unmatched. This CDR3 region has 19 residues. Germline CDR1 and CDR2: SEHNR and FQNEAQ (reference sequence). CDR3 loop: CASTIGGASGTLRTDTQYF. DNA for the CDR3: TGTGCCAGCACCATAGGGGGGGCTAGCGGGACGCTACGCACAGATACGCAGTATTTT.

The rearrangement links TRBV7-9 to TRBJ1-5, with D perhaps matching TRBD1 (6 bases). Trimming left V 4 bases short and J 5 bases short, with 27 bases between. Germline V gene lookup returns CDR1 SEHNR and CDR2 FQNEAQ (reference sequence). This CDR3 has 19 residues. The CDR3 loop reads CASSSYESGGAGRYQPQHF. The CDR3 DNA reads TGTGCCAGCAGCTCCTACGAATCGGGGGGGGCCGGAAGGTATCAGCCCCAGCATTTT.

This clonotype was seen a few times. The chain combines TRBV25-1 with TRBJ2-4; D is unclear. CDR1 is MGHDK and CDR2 is SYGVNS in the germline V gene. V was shortened by 3 bases and J by 3 bases, with 12 bases between the two germline ends. This CDR3 region has 15 residues. Written as DNA, the CDR3 is TGTGCCAGCAGTGAGCTAGGGTCGGGCAAAAACATTCAGTACTTC. This codes for CASSELGSGKNIQYF.

V usage is TRBV20-1 and J usage is TRBJ2-5; 7 nucleotides agree with TRBD2. The CDR3 is made up of 15 amino acids. Trimming cost V 0 bases and J 9 bases; bases outside gene matches: 13. The germline CDR1 and CDR2 sequences are DFQATT and SNEGSKA (reference sequence). The DNA of the CDR3 is TGCAGTGCTAGAGATATCTCGGGACTACCTGGGGCCCAGTACTTC. The encoded protein is CSARDISGLPGAQYF.

The chain couples TRBV12-3 or TRBV12-4 to TRBJ1-2, with D perhaps TRBD1 (5 bases). This CDR3 has 15 amino acids. The V end lost 4 bases, the J end lost 4 bases, and 16 bases lay between the germline ends. CDR3 coding DNA: TGTGCCAGCAGTTCCCGAATACAGGTTAGCTATGGCTACACCTTC. It encodes CASSSRIQVSYGYTF.

This clonotype was seen a handful of times. The J gene is TRBJ2-6, the V gene TRBV24-1; no reliable D call. The V and J ends lost 7 bases and 0 bases respectively, with 18 bases between them. The CDR3 spans 18 residues. Germline loops: CDR1 KGHDR, CDR2 SFDVKD. The CDR3 DNA reads as TGTGCCACCAGGGCTTCCTGGAGTACCCCCTCTGGGGCCAACGTCCTGACTTTC. It specifies CATRASWSTPSGANVLTF.

This rearrangement joins TRBV6-1 to TRBJ1-1, with 9 bases that match TRBD1. This CDR3 contains 15 residues. Germline V gene lookup returns CDR1 MNHNS and CDR2 SASEGT. The V gene end was trimmed by 2 bases and the J gene end by 5 bases; junction bases not matched to a gene: 6. The CDR3 DNA is TGTGCCAGCAGTGAACATTGGACAGGGGTTACTGAAGCTTTCTTT. It is translated as CASSEHWTGVTEAFF.